This entry describes one T cell receptor beta chain. The CDR3 is 13 amino acids. The V end was cut by 5 bases, the J end by 0 bases, with 7 bases between. Survey-level TCR beta sequencing used the immunoSEQ assay. Sequencing used immunoSEQ multiplex PCR; TCRdb keeps in-frame clones, though not all of them. The sample yields around 50,000 clones, just over 90% seen once. The sample comprised PBMCs. The sequence was collected from a man aged 35 to 55 with rheumatoid arthritis. This chain connects TRBV12-3 or TRBV12-4 to TRBJ1-2; D is uncertain. CDR3 amino acids: CASSRLANYGYTF. The CDR3 coding sequence is TGTGCCAGCAGTCGGTTGGCTAACTATGGCTACACCTTC.